This TCR beta chain stems from a study of T cell repertoires in cytomegalovirus infection. A single record per CDR3 protein comes from TCRdb applying MiXCR to the reads. Among 86,000 or so distinct CDR3 sequences listed, roughly a quarter were seen once. This clonotype has only a few counts. Its antigen is not known. CDR3 length equals 15 residues. The V and J ends lost 6 bases and 1 base respectively, with 16 bases between them. Per germline, CDR1 MNHNY and CDR2 SVGAGI (reference sequence). The chain couples TRBV6-6 to TRBJ2-7, with D tentatively TRBD1 (6 bases). The receptor comes from a human donor in good health (CMV status not recorded). Some clones in this sample may be carry-over from other donors' samples. The specimen comprised CD8+ T cells from cultured PBMCs, sampled from culture after CMV antigen stimulation. In DNA, the CDR3 is TGTGCCAGCAGCAGAGGGTGGGACAAATCCTACGAGCAGTACTTC. Protein: CASSRGWDKSYEQYF.